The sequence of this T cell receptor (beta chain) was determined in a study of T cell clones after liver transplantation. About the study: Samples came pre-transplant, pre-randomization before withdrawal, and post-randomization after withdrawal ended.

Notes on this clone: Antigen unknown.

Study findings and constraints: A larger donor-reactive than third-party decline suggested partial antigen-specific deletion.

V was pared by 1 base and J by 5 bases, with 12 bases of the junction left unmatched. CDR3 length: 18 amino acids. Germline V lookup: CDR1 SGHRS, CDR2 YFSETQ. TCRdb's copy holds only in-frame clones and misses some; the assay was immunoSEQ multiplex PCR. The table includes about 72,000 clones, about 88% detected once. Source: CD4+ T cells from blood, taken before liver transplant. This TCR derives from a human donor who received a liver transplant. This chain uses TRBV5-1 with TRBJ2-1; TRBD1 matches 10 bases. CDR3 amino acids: CASSLPQIDRGHHNEQFF. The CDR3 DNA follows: TGCGCCAGCAGCTTGCCCCAGATAGACAGGGGGCATCACAATGAGCAGTTCTTC.